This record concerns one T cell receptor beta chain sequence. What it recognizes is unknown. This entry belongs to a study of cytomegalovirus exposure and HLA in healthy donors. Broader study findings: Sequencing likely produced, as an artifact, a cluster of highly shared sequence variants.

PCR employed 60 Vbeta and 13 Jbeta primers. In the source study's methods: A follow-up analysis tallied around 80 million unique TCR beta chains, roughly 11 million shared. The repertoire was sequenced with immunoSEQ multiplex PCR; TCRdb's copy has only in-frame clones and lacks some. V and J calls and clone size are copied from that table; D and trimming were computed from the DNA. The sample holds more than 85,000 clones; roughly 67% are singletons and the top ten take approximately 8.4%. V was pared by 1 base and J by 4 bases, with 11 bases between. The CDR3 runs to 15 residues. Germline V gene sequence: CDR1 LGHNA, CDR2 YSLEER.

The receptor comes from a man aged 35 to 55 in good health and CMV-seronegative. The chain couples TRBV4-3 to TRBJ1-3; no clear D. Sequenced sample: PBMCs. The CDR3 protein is CASSQGVGRGNTIYF. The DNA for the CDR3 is TGCGCCAGCAGCCAAGGAGTTGGGCGAGGAAACACCATATATTTT.